This T cell receptor (beta chain) appears in the sequencing data of a study of cytomegalovirus exposure and HLA in healthy donors. Looking at the study overall: Approximately 180 million T cells yielded 120 million or so unique TCR beta sequences, as an earlier analysis found.

Germline loops: CDR1 SGHRS, CDR2 YFSETQ. The CDR3 contains 15 residues. V was clipped by 0 bases and J by 4 bases; unmatched bases: 5. Findings and limits, study-wide: A later analysis linked a missense variant in DCLRE1C to the trimming of TCR beta V and J genes. An analysis done earlier found most TCR beta V segments productive about 90% or about 30% of the time.

With 60 Vbeta and 13 Jbeta primers, the PCR was carried out. In the original workflow: Roughly 11 million shared chains were among the about 80 million unique TCR beta chains that a later analysis counted. The protocol was immunoSEQ multiplex PCR, while the TCRdb copy is restricted to in-frame clones and leaves out a portion. V and J calls and clone size are copied from that table; D and trimming were computed from the DNA. This repertoire shows over 150,000 clones, 65% to 80% found once; its top ten account for about 4.6%. On this clone: Antigen: not known.

The specimen was PBMCs. The TCR was taken from a middle-aged man in good health and CMV-seronegative. This rearrangement joins TRBV5-1 to TRBJ1-1; 8 bases agree with TRBD1. The CDR3 DNA reads as TGCGCCAGCAGCTTGGTTCTGGACAGGGTCACTGAAGCTTTCTTT. Its protein is CASSLVLDRVTEAFF.